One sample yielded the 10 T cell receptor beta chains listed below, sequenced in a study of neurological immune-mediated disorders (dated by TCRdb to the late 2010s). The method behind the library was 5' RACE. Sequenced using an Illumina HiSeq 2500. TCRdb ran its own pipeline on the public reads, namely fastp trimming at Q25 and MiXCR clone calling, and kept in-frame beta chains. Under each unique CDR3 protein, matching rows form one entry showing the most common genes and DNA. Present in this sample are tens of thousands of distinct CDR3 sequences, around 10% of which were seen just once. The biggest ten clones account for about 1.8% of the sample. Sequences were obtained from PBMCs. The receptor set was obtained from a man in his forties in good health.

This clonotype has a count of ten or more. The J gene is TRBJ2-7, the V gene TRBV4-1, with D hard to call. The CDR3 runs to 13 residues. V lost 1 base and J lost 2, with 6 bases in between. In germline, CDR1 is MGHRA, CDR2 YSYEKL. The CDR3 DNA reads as TGCGCCAGCAGCCAAGGACGGGCCTACGAGCAGTACTTC. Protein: CASSQGRAYEQYF.

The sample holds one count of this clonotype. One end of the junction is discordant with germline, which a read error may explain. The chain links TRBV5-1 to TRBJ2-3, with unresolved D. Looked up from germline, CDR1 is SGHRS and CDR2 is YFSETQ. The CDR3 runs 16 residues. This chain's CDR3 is CASSAGYYLSTDTQYF. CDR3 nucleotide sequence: TGCGCCAGCAGCGCCGGGTACTACCTGAGCACAGATACGCAATATTTT.

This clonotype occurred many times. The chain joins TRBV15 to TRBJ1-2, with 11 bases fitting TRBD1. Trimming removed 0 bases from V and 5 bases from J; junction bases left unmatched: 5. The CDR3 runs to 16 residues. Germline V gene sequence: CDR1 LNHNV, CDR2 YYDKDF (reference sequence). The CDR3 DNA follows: TGTGCCACCAGCAGAGATTTGGACAGGGGGCGATATGGCTACACCTTC. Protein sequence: CATSRDLDRGRYGYTF.

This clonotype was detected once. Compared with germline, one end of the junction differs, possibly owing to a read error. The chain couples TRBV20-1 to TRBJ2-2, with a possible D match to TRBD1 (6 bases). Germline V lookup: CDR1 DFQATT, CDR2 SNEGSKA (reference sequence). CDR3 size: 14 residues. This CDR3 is CGARQAANAGELFF. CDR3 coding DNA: TGCGGTGCCCGACAGGCCGCGAACGCCGGGGAGCTGTTTTTT.

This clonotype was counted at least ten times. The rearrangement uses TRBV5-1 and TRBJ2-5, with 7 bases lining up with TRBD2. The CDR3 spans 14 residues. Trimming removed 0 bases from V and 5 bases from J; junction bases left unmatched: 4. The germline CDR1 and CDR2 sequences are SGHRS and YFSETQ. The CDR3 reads CASSLAGGGETQYF. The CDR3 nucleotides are TGCGCCAGCAGCTTGGCGGGGGGAGGGGAGACCCAGTACTTC.

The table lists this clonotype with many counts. The CDR3 bases are TGTGCCAGCTTTCTGGGGGGCAGCACAGATACGCAGTATTTT. Translation: CASFLGGSTDTQYF. V gene TRBV5-5 combines with J gene TRBJ2-3; perhaps D is TRBD1 or TRBD2 (6 bases each). With 7 bases removed from V and 0 bases from J, the gap between germline ends came to 12 bases. Germline lookup yields CDR1 SGHKS and CDR2 YYEKEE (reference sequence). This CDR3 contains 14 residues.

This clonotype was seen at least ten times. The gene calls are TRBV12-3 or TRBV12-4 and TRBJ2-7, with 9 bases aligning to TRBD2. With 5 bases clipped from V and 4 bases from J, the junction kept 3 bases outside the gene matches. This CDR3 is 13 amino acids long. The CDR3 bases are TGTGCCAGCAGTCGGACTAGCGAGTACGAGCAGTACTTC. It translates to CASSRTSEYEQYF.

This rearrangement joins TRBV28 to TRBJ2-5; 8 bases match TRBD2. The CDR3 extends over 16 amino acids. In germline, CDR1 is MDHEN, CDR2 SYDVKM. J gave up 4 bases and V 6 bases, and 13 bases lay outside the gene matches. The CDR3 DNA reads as TGTGCCAGCAGCCCCCAGCTGGGACTAGTTCGAGAGACCCAGTACTTC. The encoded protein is CASSPQLGLVRETQYF.

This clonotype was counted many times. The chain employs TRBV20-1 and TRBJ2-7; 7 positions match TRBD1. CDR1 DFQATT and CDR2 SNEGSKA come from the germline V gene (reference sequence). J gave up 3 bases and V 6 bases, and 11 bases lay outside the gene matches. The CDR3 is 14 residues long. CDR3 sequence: CSAAYSGGVYEQYF. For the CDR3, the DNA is TGCAGTGCCGCCTATTCAGGGGGTGTCTACGAGCAGTACTTC.

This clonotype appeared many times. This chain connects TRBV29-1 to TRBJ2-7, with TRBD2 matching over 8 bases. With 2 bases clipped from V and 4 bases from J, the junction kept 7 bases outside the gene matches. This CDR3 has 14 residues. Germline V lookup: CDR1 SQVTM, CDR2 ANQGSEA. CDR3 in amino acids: CSVELSSGGYEQYF. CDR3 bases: TGCAGCGTTGAATTGAGCAGCGGGGGTTACGAGCAGTACTTC.